This T cell receptor beta chain originates from a study of cytomegalovirus exposure and HLA in healthy donors. The study's findings and limits: Later analysis indicated greater clonal expansion among HLA-associated TCR beta chains than among equally common other chains. A missense variant in DCLRE1C was later tied to TCR beta V- and J-gene trimming. Presence/absence analyses assumed roughly uniform sequencing depth across donors, which may not hold.

It was with 60 Vbeta and 13 Jbeta primers that the PCR ran. Per the study methods: Around 9.9 million shared chains were among the about 80 million unique TCR beta chains that a later analysis counted. Produced via immunoSEQ multiplex PCR; TCRdb's table is partial and in-frame only. V and J calls and clone size are given by that table; D and trimming were obtained from the DNA. The sample includes some 150,000 clones, around 79% seen only once; the top ten take approximately 6%. This clone was seen only a few times. The antigen is not known. Per the germline V gene, CDR1 is SGHRS and CDR2 is YFSETQ. Trimming cost V 4 bases and J 5 bases; bases outside gene matches: 5. The CDR3 runs 13 residues.

The sequence derives from a man under 40 in good health and CMV-seropositive. The sequencing input was PBMCs. V gene TRBV5-1 combines with J gene TRBJ2-5, with TRBD1 identical over 7 bases. For the CDR3, the DNA is TGCGCCAGCAGCCAGGGACAGAGTGAGACCCAGTACTTC. Its protein is CASSQGQSETQYF.